These 31 T cell receptor beta chains share one sample of origin, sequenced in a study of cytomegalovirus exposure and HLA in healthy donors. The PCR employed 60 Vbeta primers together with 13 Jbeta primers. Generated by immunoSEQ multiplex PCR, the TCRdb table keeps only in-frame clones and is missing some. The repertoire consists of roughly 99,000 clones, with more than 70% occurring once and the leading ten covering under 4%. The sample taken for sequencing was PBMCs. These receptors were collected from a woman aged 40 to 50 in good health and CMV-seronegative.

The V call is TRBV5-5, the J call TRBJ1-4, with TRBD1 as a possible D gene (5 bases). Germline lookup yields CDR1 SGHKS and CDR2 YYEKEE (reference sequence). V lost 0 bases, J lost 8 bases, and 14 bases lay in between. This CDR3 has 15 amino acids. As DNA, the CDR3 is TGTGCCAGCAGCTTGGGGGGACTGATTAGGGAAAAACTGTTTTTT. This gives the protein CASSLGGLIREKLFF. The complete variable domain, with remaining parts taken from reference TRBV5-5 and TRBJ1-4, reads DAGVTQSPTHLIKTRGQQVTLRCSPISGHKSVSWYQQVLGQGPQFIFQYYEKEERGRGNFPDRFSARQFPNYSSELNVNALLLGDSALYLCASSLGGLIREKLFFGSGTQLSVL.

This chain uses TRBV30 with TRBJ1-1; no clear D. The CDR3 covers 12 residues. Trimming shortened V by 7 bases and J by 0 bases, and 9 bases separated the two germline ends. Germline assignment: CDR1 GTSNPN and CDR2 SVGIG (reference sequence). In DNA form, the CDR3 reads TGTGCCTCGACTGCTTTGAACACTGAAGCTTTCTTT. Protein sequence: CASTALNTEAFF. Complete variable domain (other parts from reference TRBV30 and TRBJ1-1): SQTIHQWPATLVQPVGSPLSLECTVEGTSNPNLYWYRQAAGRGLQLLFYSVGIGQISSEVPQNLSASRPQDRQFILSSKKLLLSDSGFYLCASTALNTEAFFGQGTRLTVV.

This clone has a single count. The CDR3 here is CASSLGQGDQETQYF. The CDR3 DNA is TGCGCCAGCAGCTTGGGACAGGGAGACCAAGAGACCCAGTACTTC. The chain uses TRBV5-1 and TRBJ2-5; 7 bases fit TRBD1. V shed 0 bases and J 0 bases; nucleotides not matched to a gene: 2. Looked up from germline, CDR1 is SGHRS and CDR2 is YFSETQ. The CDR3 consists of 15 residues. Using reference TRBV5-1 and TRBJ2-5 for the parts outside the CDR3, the full variable domain is KAGVTQTPRYLIKTRGQQVTLSCSPISGHRSVSWYQQTPGQGLQFLFEYFSETQRNKGNFPGRFSGRQFSNSRSEMNVSTLELGDSALYLCASSLGQGDQETQYFGPGTRLLVL.

This clone has only one observation. The junction differs from germline at one of its ends, possibly a read error. The chain couples TRBV15 to TRBJ2-1; 9 bases align to TRBD2. The CDR3 covers 16 residues. Germline V gene data show CDR1 as LNHNV and CDR2 as YYDKDF (reference sequence). The CDR3 here is CATSRQSSGALNGQFF. The CDR3, as DNA: TGTGCCACCAGCAGACAATCTAGCGGGGCTCTTAATGGGCAGTTCTTC. The full variable domain, rest sourced from reference TRBV15 and TRBJ2-1, is DAMVIQNPRYQVTQFGKPVTLSCSQTLNHNVMYWYQQKSSQAPKLLFHYYDKDFNNEADTPDNFQSRRPNTSFCFLDIRSPGLGDTAMYLCATSRQSSGALNGQFFGPGTRLTVL.

The chain joins TRBV27 to TRBJ1-5; D ambiguous. Germline CDR1 is MNHEY and CDR2 is SMNVEV (reference sequence). The V and J ends lost 3 bases and 1 base respectively, with 7 bases between them. The CDR3 is 14 amino acids. Here the CDR3 DNA reads TGTGCCAGCAGTTTGGGAGGCAGCAATCAGCCCCAGCATTTT. Amino acid sequence: CASSLGGSNQPQHF.

The gene calls are TRBV18 and TRBJ2-1, with TRBD1 as a possible D gene (6 bases). Trimming stripped 1 base from V and 4 bases from J, with 14 bases between. The length of the CDR3 is 16 residues. Germline CDR1 KGHSH, CDR2 LQKENI. CDR3 in DNA: TGTGCCAGCTCACCACTATCTAGGCAGGGGTACAATGAGCAGTTCTTC. Translating it yields CASSPLSRQGYNEQFF. Using reference TRBV18 and TRBJ2-1 for the parts outside the CDR3, the full variable domain is NAGVMQNPRHLVRRRGQEARLRCSPMKGHSHVYWYRQLPEEGLKFMVYLQKENIIDESGMPKERFSAEFPKEGPSILRIQQVVRGDSAAYFCASSPLSRQGYNEQFFGPGTRLTVL.

In this sample, this clone turned up once. The rearrangement joins TRBV29-1 to TRBJ2-5, with TRBD2 matching 7 bases. This CDR3 contains 14 residues. Germline V gene data show CDR1 as SQVTM and CDR2 as ANQGSEA. V lost 7 bases to trimming and J lost 4 bases; unmatched junction nucleotides: 12. The CDR3 sequence is CSGLLTSLGETQYF. The CDR3 region has the DNA TGCAGCGGGCTGCTGACTAGCTTGGGAGAGACCCAGTACTTC. Complete variable domain (other parts from reference TRBV29-1 and TRBJ2-5): SAVISQKPSRDICQRGTSLTIQCQVDSQVTMMFWYRQQPGQSLTLIATANQGSEATYESGFVIDKFPISRPNLTFSTLTVSNMSPEDSSIYLCSGLLTSLGETQYFGPGTRLLVL.

About this clone: Other nucleotide sequences in the sample specify the same CDR3. This chain links TRBV7-8 with TRBJ2-2; D is undetermined. V was pared by 1 base and J by 2 bases, with 5 bases between. The CDR3 consists of 14 residues. In germline, CDR1 is SGHVS, CDR2 FQNEAQ. CDR3 protein: CASSLVTNTGELFF. Written as DNA, the CDR3 is TGTGCCAGCAGCTTAGTTACAAACACCGGGGAGCTGTTTTTT.

The chain uses TRBV6-6 and TRBJ2-5; 7 nucleotides agree with TRBD1. Losses at the gene ends were 3 bases for V and 3 bases for J; bases not matched to a gene: 4. This CDR3 region has 14 residues. Germline CDR1 MNHNY, CDR2 SVGAGI (reference sequence). CDR3 bases: TGTGCCAGCAGTTATACCGACAGGGAAGAGACCCAGTACTTC. The encoded protein is CASSYTDREETQYF.

The V call is TRBV6-5, the J call TRBJ1-6; 8 nucleotides line up with TRBD1. The length of the CDR3 is 14 residues. The junction had 5 bases not matched to a gene; V was cut back by 7 bases and J by 6 bases. CDR1 MNHEY and CDR2 SVGAGI come from the germline V gene. CDR3 in DNA: TGTGCCAGCACCCTACAGGGGGGTAATTCACCCCTCCACTTT. Protein sequence: CASTLQGGNSPLHF.

The V gene is TRBV29-1, the J gene TRBJ2-7, with unresolved D. This CDR3 spans 13 amino acids. Germline V CDR1 and CDR2: SQVTM, ANQGSEA. Trimming removed 7 bases at V and 1 base at J, with 14 bases between. CDR3 nucleotide sequence: TGCAGCGGAGTCTCGATCGGGTCCTACGAGCAGTACTTC. As protein: CSGVSIGSYEQYF.

The J gene is TRBJ1-1, the V gene TRBV18; TRBD1 matches 9 bases. Trimming removed 2 bases from V and 11 bases from J; junction bases left unmatched: 9. Germline V gives CDR1 KGHSH, CDR2 LQKENI. This CDR3 region has 14 residues. The CDR3 reads CASSPEQGARVAFF. CDR3 coding DNA: TGTGCCAGCTCACCAGAACAGGGGGCGCGAGTGGCTTTCTTT.

V and J are TRBV4-1 and TRBJ1-6; D perhaps matches TRBD1 (5 bases). From germline, CDR1 is MGHRA and CDR2 YSYEKL. This CDR3 comprises 13 residues. The V end lost 1 base, the J end lost 10 bases, and 8 bases lay between the germline ends. CDR3 nucleotides: TGCGCCAGCAGCCAAGTGGAGGGGTCACCCCTCCACTTT. It is translated as CASSQVEGSPLHF.

This clone showed up just once. The rearrangement uses TRBV29-1 and TRBJ1-1, with D hard to call. CDR1 and CDR2 from the germline V gene are SQVTM and ANQGSEA. Deletions cut 7 bases from V and 0 bases from J, with 6 bases between. The length of the CDR3 is 11 residues. CDR3 sequence reads: CSARVNTEAFF. CDR3 nucleotide sequence: TGCAGCGCCCGAGTGAACACTGAAGCTTTCTTT.

The chain employs TRBV27 and TRBJ2-2; perhaps TRBD1 as D (5 bases). The V gene's germline CDR1 is MNHEY and CDR2 SMNVEV (reference sequence). The V and J ends lost 8 bases and 5 bases respectively, with 18 bases between them. The CDR3 is 15 amino acids. CDR3 protein: CASGLGVSSTGELFF. DNA for the CDR3: TGTGCCAGCGGCTTAGGGGTTAGCAGTACCGGGGAGCTGTTTTTT.

The sample holds one count of this clone. V gene TRBV15 combines with J gene TRBJ1-5; possible D gene TRBD1, 5 bases. Trimming shortened V by 4 bases and J by 0 bases, and 10 bases separated the two germline ends. CDR3 length: 15 amino acids. Germline CDR1 is LNHNV and CDR2 is YYDKDF (reference sequence). The CDR3 bases are TGTGCCACCAGCATTCATGGGGCTAGCAATCAGCCCCAGCATTTT. Its translation: CATSIHGASNQPQHF.

The chain joins TRBV9 to TRBJ1-5, with 9 positions matching TRBD1. V dropped 0 bases and J dropped 2; count of bases not matched to a gene: 6. The CDR3 is 17 amino acids. Germline-derived CDR1 and CDR2 are SGDLS and YYNGEE. CDR3 protein: CASSVGGTGYGNQPQHF. The CDR3 nucleotides are TGTGCCAGCAGCGTAGGGGGGACAGGGTACGGCAATCAGCCCCAGCATTTT. The whole variable domain, remainder taken from reference TRBV9 and TRBJ1-5, is DSGVTQTPKHLITATGQRVTLRCSPRSGDLSVYWYQQSLDQGLQFLIQYYNGEERAKGNILERFSAQQFPDLHSELNLSSLELGDSALYFCASSVGGTGYGNQPQHFGDGTRLSIL.

The gene calls are TRBV27 and TRBJ1-5; TRBD1 aligns across 9 bases. Germline CDR1 reads MNHEY; CDR2 reads SMNVEV (reference sequence). This CDR3 spans 15 amino acids. Trimming removed 6 bases from V and 1 base from J; junction bases left unmatched: 4. The CDR3 region is CASSSGTGSNQPQHF. CDR3 bases: TGTGCCAGCAGCTCCGGGACAGGGAGCAATCAGCCCCAGCATTTT.

The chain employs TRBV19 and TRBJ2-7; D uncertain. In germline, CDR1 is LNHDA, CDR2 SQIVND (reference sequence). With 5 bases removed from V and 3 bases from J, the gap between germline ends came to 11 bases. The CDR3 is 13 amino acids. The CDR3 sequence: CASSLMVHYEQYF. The CDR3 DNA reads TGTGCCAGTAGTCTAATGGTTCACTACGAGCAGTACTTC. The variable domain in full, with the rest retrieved from reference TRBV19 and TRBJ2-7, is DGGITQSPKYLFRKEGQNVTLSCEQNLNHDAMYWYRQDPGQGLRLIYYSQIVNDFQKGDIAEGYSVSREKKESFPLTVTSAQKNPTAFYLCASSLMVHYEQYFGPGTRLTVT.

J is TRBJ1-6 and V is TRBV4-3; 8 nucleotides align to TRBD1. CDR1 LGHNA and CDR2 YSLEER come from the germline V gene. The CDR3 is 15 amino acids. V was pared by 4 bases and J by 9 bases, with 8 bases of the junction left unmatched. The CDR3 protein is CASSRGTGGSSPLHF. The DNA for the CDR3 is TGCGCCAGCAGCCGGGGTACAGGGGGTTCTTCACCCCTCCACTTT.

V usage is TRBV27 and J usage is TRBJ1-6, with 8 bases aligning to TRBD1. Germline assignment: CDR1 MNHEY and CDR2 SMNVEV (reference sequence). This CDR3 comprises 14 residues. V shed 2 bases and J 7 bases; nucleotides not matched to a gene: 1. The CDR3 spells CASSLDRGNSPLHF. For the CDR3, the DNA is TGTGCCAGCAGTTTAGACAGGGGAAATTCACCCCTCCACTTT.

CDR3 residues: CASSRPRTGNQETQYF. DNA of the CDR3: TGTGCCAGCAGCCGGCCTCGGACAGGGAACCAAGAGACCCAGTACTTC. The chain couples TRBV7-9 to TRBJ2-5; TRBD1 matches at 8 bases. J was trimmed by 0 bases and V by 5 bases; bases with no gene match: 8. This CDR3 comprises 16 residues. Germline V gene lookup returns CDR1 SEHNR and CDR2 FQNEAQ (reference sequence).

This chain uses TRBV18 with TRBJ1-1; D remains ambiguous. The V gene's germline CDR1 is KGHSH and CDR2 LQKENI. CDR3 size: 12 residues. V lost 2 bases, J lost 6 bases, and 7 bases lay in between. The CDR3 DNA sequence: TGTGCCAGCTCACCAACAAATTCTGAAGCTTTCTTT. Amino acid sequence: CASSPTNSEAFF.

This chain links TRBV5-5 with TRBJ1-1, with unresolved D. Between the trimmed V and J ends, which lost 3 bases and 1 base, there was a span of 10 bases. The CDR3 extends over 14 amino acids. Germline V CDR1 and CDR2: SGHKS, YYEKEE (reference sequence). CDR3: CASSSKTKNTEAFF. In DNA form, the CDR3 reads TGTGCCAGCAGCTCAAAGACTAAGAACACTGAAGCTTTCTTT.

The chain uses TRBV2 and TRBJ2-3, with D possibly matching TRBD1 (6 bases). Germline loops: CDR1 SNHLY, CDR2 FYNNEI. CDR3 length: 15 amino acids. V lost 6 bases, J lost 1 base, and 14 bases lay in between. The CDR3 DNA is TGTGCCAGCAGGGAGAGGGGGTGGGGCACAGATACGCAGTATTTT. Its translation: CASRERGWGTDTQYF. Using reference TRBV2 and TRBJ2-3 for the parts outside the CDR3, the full variable domain is EPEVTQTPSHQVTQMGQEVILRCVPISNHLYFYWYRQILGQKVEFLVSFYNNEISEKSEIFDDQFSVERPDGSNFTLKIRSTKLEDSAMYFCASRERGWGTDTQYFGPGTRLTVL.

V and J are TRBV5-4 and TRBJ1-6, with D uncertain. The CDR3 has 15 residues. Germline CDR1 reads SGHNT; CDR2 reads YYREEE (reference sequence). Trimming pared 1 base from V and 3 bases from J, leaving 8 bases between. CDR3 nucleotide sequence: TGTGCCAGCAGCTTGTATCAGGTCTATAATTCACCCCTCCACTTT. It encodes CASSLYQVYNSPLHF. The full variable domain, rest sourced from reference TRBV5-4 and TRBJ1-6, is ETGVTQSPTHLIKTRGQQVTLRCSSQSGHNTVSWYQQALGQGPQFIFQYYREEENGRGNFPPRFSGLQFPNYSSELNVNALELDDSALYLCASSLYQVYNSPLHFGNGTRLTVT.

This chain links TRBV5-1 with TRBJ2-5, with a possible D match to TRBD2 (5 bases). The J call could be wrong; TRBJ2-7 is a better fit for the DNA end. Germline V CDR1 and CDR2: SGHRS, YFSETQ. CDR3 length: 14 residues. CDR3 DNA sequence: TGCGCCAGCAGCTTCAGCAGCGGAGGTTACGAGCAGTACTTC. This translates into CASSFSSGGYEQYF.

This chain connects TRBV10-3 to TRBJ2-5; 7 bases are shared with TRBD1. The CDR3 spans 15 residues. The V segment lost 2 bases and the J segment 1 base; nucleotides outside the gene matches: 4. The V gene's germline CDR1 is ENHRY and CDR2 SYGVKD. The CDR3 is CAISERGQGQETQYF. The DNA for the CDR3 is TGTGCCATCAGTGAGAGGGGGCAGGGCCAAGAGACCCAGTACTTC.

The V and J genes are TRBV7-2 and TRBJ1-2; no clear D gene. The CDR3 has 14 residues. Germline assignment: CDR1 SGHTA and CDR2 FQGNSA. Trimming took 3 bases from V and 8 from J, leaving 16 bases between them. Here the CDR3 DNA reads TGTGCCAGCAGCTTTCGAGAGATCCCCCGCGGCTACACCTTC. Protein sequence: CASSFREIPRGYTF.

The CDR3 spells CASTLSGDNSPLHF. In nucleotides, the CDR3 is TGTGCCAGCACCCTCAGCGGGGATAATTCACCCCTCCACTTT. J is TRBJ1-6 and V is TRBV6-5; no firm D call. This CDR3 has 14 amino acids. V was cut by 7 bases and J by 5 bases, with 12 bases left in between. Looked up from germline, CDR1 is MNHEY and CDR2 is SVGAGI.

J is TRBJ1-1 and V is TRBV9; D uncertain. Looked up from germline, CDR1 is SGDLS and CDR2 is YYNGEE. The CDR3 totals 13 residues. The V end lost 4 bases, the J end lost 10 bases, and 17 bases lay between the germline ends. The CDR3 nucleotides are TGTGCCAGCAGCCCAATAACCTCCGGGTCAGCTTTCTTT. Translation gives CASSPITSGSAFF.